Sequencing of this TCR beta chain was carried out in a study of blood T cell repertoires in COVID-19. Study at large: T cells, B-cell-depleted T cells, or PBMCs supplied cDNA or gDNA.

The data were produced by immunoSEQ multiplex PCR, yet TCRdb's version contains in-frame clones alone and is incomplete. Found here are roughly 150,000 clones, about 83% of them singletons; the top ten hold approximately 8%. V was trimmed by 10 bases and J by 0 bases, leaving 10 bases between them. There are 13 residues in the CDR3. Germline lookup yields CDR1 LGHDT and CDR2 YNNKEL (reference sequence). The chain employs TRBV3-1 (or the pseudogene TRBV3-2) and TRBJ2-1; maybe TRBD2 (5 bases). This sequence was found in a man in his sixties with acute or convalescent COVID-19. The sample was peripheral blood. In DNA, the CDR3 is TGTGCCACTCAAGACTACTCCTACAATGAGCAGTTCTTC. This sequence encodes CATQDYSYNEQFF.